The present T cell receptor beta chain was sequenced within a study of shared clonotypes between healthy human individuals. Overall study results and limits: The study found lower generation probabilities in non-shared clonotypes than in those shared by all four donors.

As to this clone: Its antigen is unknown.

The method was immunoSEQ multiplex PCR; TCRdb's version includes in-frame clones alone and lacks a portion of them. The sample shows roughly 2,000,000 clones, roughly 93% of them seen only once. The CDR3 covers 15 residues. From germline, CDR1 is MGHRA and CDR2 YSYEKL. Trimming shortened V by 4 bases and J by 2 bases, and 12 bases separated the two germline ends. Naivety among CD8 cells was defined by CD45RO negativity and positive CCR7 selection, thereby excluding terminally differentiated effector memory CD45RA+ cells. The specimen was naive CD8+ T cells from PBMCs. The clonotype was recovered from a young man in good health. Some clones in this sample may be carry-over from other donors' samples. The chain carries TRBV4-1 and TRBJ1-5; D is undetermined. The CDR3 reads CASSPVIGGNQPQHF. The CDR3 region has the DNA TGCGCCAGCAGCCCGGTGATCGGGGGCAATCAGCCCCAGCATTTT.